The present entry profiles one T cell receptor beta chain with its context. Its antigen is undetermined. With 60 Vbeta and 13 Jbeta primers, the PCR was carried out. Profiling relied on immunoSEQ multiplex PCR, and the TCRdb table lists in-frame clones only, not all of them. The repertoire has about 120,000 clones, about 80% of them found once; the top ten carry approximately 10%. The data were taken from a study of cytomegalovirus exposure and HLA in healthy donors. Study details: Membership in the Caucasian-associated ancestry cluster was found for around 81% of 300 to 400 genotyped donors.

CDR3 size: 17 residues. The V segment lost 3 bases and the J segment 3 bases; nucleotides outside the gene matches: 9. Germline V gene sequence: CDR1 MNHNS, CDR2 SASEGT. Study-level results: Cytomegalovirus association was assigned to about 150 TCR beta chains. A missense variant in DCLRE1C was later tied to TCR beta V- and J-gene trimming. TCR beta sequences reportedly predicted the HLA-A and HLA-B alleles of most subjects accurately.

The sequencing sample was made of PBMCs. The receptor comes from a young man in good health and CMV-seropositive. This sequence joins TRBV6-1 and TRBJ1-5, with 9 bases matching TRBD1. In DNA form, the CDR3 reads TGTGCCAGCAGTGACGCCGTGGGACAGGGTCACAATCAGCCCCAGCATTTT. Its protein is CASSDAVGQGHNQPQHF.